This note documents a single TCR beta chain sequence. This sample stems from a study of blood T cell repertoires in COVID-19. J gave up 6 bases and V 1 base, and 5 bases lay outside the gene matches. CDR1 and CDR2 (germline): LGHDT, YNNKEL (reference sequence). This CDR3 has 15 amino acids. This table comes from immunoSEQ multiplex PCR, and its TCRdb copy is limited to in-frame clones, with some not included. The data hold about 230,000 clones, with more than 70% observed a single time. The clonotype originates from a woman aged 35 to 49 with acute COVID-19. This chain joins TRBV3-1 (or the pseudogene TRBV3-2) and TRBJ1-5; 8 nucleotides match TRBD1. Sequences were obtained from PBMCs or T cells enriched from blood (not recorded which). This CDR3 is CASSQGAGGSQPQHF. CDR3 in DNA: TGTGCCAGCAGCCAAGGGGCAGGGGGCAGTCAGCCCCAGCATTTT.